The present TCR beta chain was sequenced within a study of control samples from healthy donors and cancer patients. Assay: immunoSEQ multiplex PCR; the TCRdb copy retains only in-frame clones and omits some. The sample has around 97,000 clones, approximately 90% seen once. V lost 3 bases and J 5 bases, leaving 8 bases between the germline ends. The CDR3 length is 12 residues. Germline CDR1 ENHRY, CDR2 SYGVKD. The receptor's source is a man in his sixties with lung cancer. The chain recombines TRBV10-3 with TRBJ2-7, with D possibly TRBD1 on 5 matching bases. Sequenced: PBMCs. CDR3 nucleotides: TGTGCCATCAGTGACAAAGGGGACGAGCAGTACGTC. Translation: CAISDKGDEQYV.